The present T cell receptor (beta chain) was sequenced within a study of blood T cell repertoires in COVID-19. TCRdb keeps only in-frame clones here, not all; method: immunoSEQ multiplex PCR. Counted here are about 190,000 clones, roughly 82% occurring once; the ten biggest clones make up 6.5% to 9.5%. The CDR3 covers 18 residues. The source of this sequence is a woman between 55 and 75 years old with COVID-19, enrolled during active disease. This chain connects TRBV21-1 to TRBJ2-5; the tabulated D call, TRBD2, remains unverified against the DNA. TRBV21-1 is a recognized pseudogene. Sequenced material: peripheral blood. The CDR3 nucleotides read TGTGCCAGCAGCAATGGTTCCGAGCGGGAGGAGTGTCAAGAGACCCAGTACTTC. The encoded protein is CASSNGSEREECQETQYF.